Following are 15 T cell receptor beta chains from one sample sequenced in a study of cytomegalovirus exposure and HLA in healthy donors. The PCR used 60 Vbeta and 13 Jbeta primers. Using immunoSEQ multiplex PCR, the repertoire was profiled, and TCRdb retains in-frame clones only, with some absent. Among 150,000 or so clones listed, roughly 79% were seen once. The sequenced sample was PBMCs. The receptors were gathered from a woman younger than 30 in good health and CMV-seropositive.

This clone has only a few counts. The chain is built from TRBV27 and TRBJ2-2, with 7 bases that match TRBD2. The ends lost 4 bases at V and 6 bases at J; junction bases unmatched: 8. Per the germline V gene, CDR1 is MNHEY and CDR2 is SMNVEV (reference sequence). The CDR3 totals 15 residues. CDR3 loop: CASSWGGLGAGELFF. Written as DNA, the CDR3 is TGTGCCAGCAGTTGGGGGGGTTTGGGCGCCGGGGAGCTGTTTTTT.

The V call is TRBV5-6, the J call TRBJ2-5; D might be TRBD2 (7 bases). The DNA matches TRBJ2-7 better at its end, which makes the J call doubtful. Germline CDR1 is SGHDT and CDR2 is YYEEEE. This CDR3 has 15 residues. As DNA, the CDR3 is TGTGCCAGCAGCTTCGGGGAGGGGGAACTAAACGAGCAGTACTTC. This codes for CASSFGEGELNEQYF.

This rearrangement joins TRBV2 to TRBJ1-5; no firm D call. This CDR3 region has 14 residues. Germline CDR1 reads SNHLY; CDR2 reads FYNNEI. V lost 6 bases, J lost 7 bases, and 16 bases lay in between. The CDR3 spells CASSQQRSEQPQHF. The CDR3 DNA follows: TGTGCCAGCAGCCAACAAAGGAGCGAACAGCCCCAGCATTTT.

The V gene is TRBV6-6, the J gene TRBJ2-3; 7 bases are a match to TRBD2. This CDR3 has 15 residues. Germline V gene lookup returns CDR1 MNHNY and CDR2 SVGAGI (reference sequence). J gave up 2 bases and V 6 bases, and 8 bases lay outside the gene matches. The CDR3 DNA follows: TGTGCCAGCAGGGCTCCGGGGGGACTCACAGATACGCAGTATTTT. Residues: CASRAPGGLTDTQYF.

The chain couples TRBV7-2 to TRBJ2-3; TRBD2 matches 10 bases. The length of the CDR3 is 17 residues. Germline V gives CDR1 SGHTA, CDR2 FQGNSA. The V and J ends lost 4 bases and 7 bases, in that order; junction bases with no gene match: 14. The CDR3 nucleotides are TGTGCCAGCAGCTCGAAAGTAGCGGGGGGAGTGATAAATACGCAGTATTTT. This encodes CASSSKVAGGVINTQYF.

The J gene is TRBJ2-5, the V gene TRBV11-2; 11 bases are shared with TRBD2. This CDR3 is 14 amino acids long. V was pared by 5 bases and J by 4 bases, with 3 bases of the junction left unmatched. Germline V gene data show CDR1 as SGHAT and CDR2 as FQNNGV. CDR3 DNA: TGTGCCAGCAGCCCTCTAGCGGGAGGAGAGACCCAGTACTTC. Residues: CASSPLAGGETQYF. Full variable domain (remainder filled in from reference TRBV11-2 and TRBJ2-5): EAGVAQSPRYKIIEKRQSVAFWCNPISGHATLYWYQQILGQGPKLLIQFQNNGVVDDSQLPKDRFSAERLKGVDSTLKIQPAKLEDSAVYLCASSPLAGGETQYFGPGTRLLVL.

This sequence joins TRBV5-1 and TRBJ1-2, with TRBD1 matching 9 bases. V shed 7 bases and J 8 bases; nucleotides not matched to a gene: 6. The CDR3 consists of 12 residues. Per the germline V gene, CDR1 is SGHRS and CDR2 is YFSETQ. The CDR3 loop reads CASQGQGGGYTF. CDR3 coding DNA: TGCGCCAGCCAGGGACAGGGAGGCGGCTACACCTTC. Together with reference TRBV5-1 and TRBJ1-2, the CDR3 gives the full variable domain: KAGVTQTPRYLIKTRGQQVTLSCSPISGHRSVSWYQQTPGQGLQFLFEYFSETQRNKGNFPGRFSGRQFSNSRSEMNVSTLELGDSALYLCASQGQGGGYTFGSGTRLTVV.

The gene calls are TRBV4-2 and TRBJ1-1, with D maybe TRBD1 (5 bases). This CDR3 is 17 amino acids long. Germline CDR1 LGHNA, CDR2 YNFKEQ. V gave up 4 bases and J gave up 2 bases, with 20 bases separating them. The chain's CDR3 is CASSREPGLVLNTEAFF. The DNA of the CDR3 is TGTGCCAGCAGCCGGGAACCGGGACTAGTTTTAAACACTGAAGCTTTCTTT.

The chain links TRBV29-1 to TRBJ2-7; 8 positions match TRBD1. After removal of 0 bases from V and 2 bases from J, the junction contained 9 bases not matched to a gene. This CDR3 contains 16 residues. From germline, CDR1 is SQVTM and CDR2 ANQGSEA. The CDR3 spells CSVEDGKTGDTYEQYF. In DNA form, the CDR3 reads TGCAGCGTTGAAGATGGCAAGACAGGGGACACCTACGAGCAGTACTTC.

The rearrangement joins TRBV6-5 to TRBJ2-2, with 10 bases matching TRBD1. Trimming cost V 4 bases and J 6 bases; bases outside gene matches: 8. Germline V gene data show CDR1 as MNHEY and CDR2 as SVGAGI. This CDR3 has 16 amino acids. The chain's CDR3 is CASSSPGQGIAGELFF. The CDR3 nucleotides are TGTGCCAGCAGTTCGCCGGGACAGGGGATTGCCGGGGAGCTGTTTTTT.

This clone was detected only a few times. The gene calls are TRBV7-2 and TRBJ2-5, with D hard to call. Per the germline V gene, CDR1 is SGHTA and CDR2 is FQGNSA. V lost 1 base and J lost 11, with 14 bases in between. There are 13 residues in the CDR3. This chain's CDR3 is CASSLEAQRFQYF. Written as DNA, the CDR3 is TGTGCCAGCAGCTTAGAAGCCCAGCGTTTTCAGTACTTC.

A word on this clone: Other DNA sequences within the sample encode an identical CDR3. The V call is TRBV18, the J call TRBJ1-1, with 7 bases identical to TRBD1. The CDR3 runs 15 residues. The V gene's germline CDR1 is KGHSH and CDR2 LQKENI. V shed 3 bases, J shed 1 base, and the junction held 5 bases outside the gene matches. CDR3 amino acids: CASSPRQGENTEAFF. The DNA of the CDR3 is TGTGCCAGCTCACCTAGACAGGGTGAGAACACTGAAGCTTTCTTT.

The chain couples TRBV6-4 to TRBJ2-3, with a possible D match to TRBD2 (6 bases). This CDR3 is 13 amino acids long. From germline, CDR1 is MRHNA and CDR2 SNTAGT. Trimming took off 8 bases at V and 0 bases at J, with 9 bases between the two ends. CDR3: CASGAGSTDTQYF. The DNA for the CDR3 is TGTGCCAGCGGGGCGGGGAGCACAGATACGCAGTATTTT.

The J gene is TRBJ2-4, the V gene TRBV7-2, with TRBD2 matching over 13 bases. The CDR3 contains 19 residues. V lost 5 bases to trimming and J lost 0 bases; unmatched junction nucleotides: 10. From germline, CDR1 is SGHTA and CDR2 FQGNSA. The CDR3 nucleotides read TGTGCCAGCAGCCCAGGGACTAGCGGGGCCCCACTAGCCAAAAACATTCAGTACTTC. Translated: CASSPGTSGAPLAKNIQYF.

The J gene is TRBJ1-2, the V gene TRBV19, with D possibly TRBD1 on 6 matching bases. The CDR3 runs 12 residues. CDR1 and CDR2 from the germline V gene are LNHDA and SQIVND (reference sequence). V lost 8 bases, J lost 6 bases, and 13 bases lay in between. The CDR3 region is CASGRGADGYTF. CDR3 DNA: TGTGCCAGTGGCCGGGGGGCGGATGGCTACACCTTC.